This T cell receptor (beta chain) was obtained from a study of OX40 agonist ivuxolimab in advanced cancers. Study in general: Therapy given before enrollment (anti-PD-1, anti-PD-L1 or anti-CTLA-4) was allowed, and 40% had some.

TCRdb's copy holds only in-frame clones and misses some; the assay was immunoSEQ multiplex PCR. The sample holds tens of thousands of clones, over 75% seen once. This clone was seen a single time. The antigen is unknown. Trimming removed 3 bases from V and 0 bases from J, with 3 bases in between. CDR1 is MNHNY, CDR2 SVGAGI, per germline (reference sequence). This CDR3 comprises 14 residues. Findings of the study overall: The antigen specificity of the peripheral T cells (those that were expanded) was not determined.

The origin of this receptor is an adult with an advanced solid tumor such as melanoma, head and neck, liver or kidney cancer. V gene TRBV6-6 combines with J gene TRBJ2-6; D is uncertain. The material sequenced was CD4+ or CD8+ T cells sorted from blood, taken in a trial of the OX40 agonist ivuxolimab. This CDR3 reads CASSYGSGANVLTF. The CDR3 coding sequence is TGTGCCAGCAGTTATGGCTCTGGGGCCAACGTCCTGACTTTC.